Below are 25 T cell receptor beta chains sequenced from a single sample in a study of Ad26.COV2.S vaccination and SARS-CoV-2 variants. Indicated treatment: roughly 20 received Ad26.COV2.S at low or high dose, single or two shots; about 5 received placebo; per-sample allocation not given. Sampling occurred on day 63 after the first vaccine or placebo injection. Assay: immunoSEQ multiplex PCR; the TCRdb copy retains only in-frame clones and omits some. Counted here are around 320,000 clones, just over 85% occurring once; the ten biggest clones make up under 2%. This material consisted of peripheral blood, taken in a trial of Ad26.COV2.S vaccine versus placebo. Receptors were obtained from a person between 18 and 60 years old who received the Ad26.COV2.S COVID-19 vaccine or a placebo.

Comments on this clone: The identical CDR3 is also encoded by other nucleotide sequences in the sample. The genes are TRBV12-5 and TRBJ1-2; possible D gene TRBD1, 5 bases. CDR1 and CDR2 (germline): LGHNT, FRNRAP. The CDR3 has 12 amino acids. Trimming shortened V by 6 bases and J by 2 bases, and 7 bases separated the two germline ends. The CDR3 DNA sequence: TGTGCTAGTGGAAGGGACAACTATGGCTACACCTTC. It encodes CASGRDNYGYTF.

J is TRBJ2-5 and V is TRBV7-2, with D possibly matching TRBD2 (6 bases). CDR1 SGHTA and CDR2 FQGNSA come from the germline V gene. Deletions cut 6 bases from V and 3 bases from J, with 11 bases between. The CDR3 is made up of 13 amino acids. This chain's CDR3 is CASRASAKETQYF. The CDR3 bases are TGTGCCAGCAGAGCTAGCGCTAAAGAGACCCAGTACTTC.

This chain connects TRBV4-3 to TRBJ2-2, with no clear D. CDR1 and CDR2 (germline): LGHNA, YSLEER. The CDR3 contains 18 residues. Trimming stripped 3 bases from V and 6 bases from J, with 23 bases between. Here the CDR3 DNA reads TGCGCCAGCAGCCAGGCCGGGCCCTACTCATTTGGTCCCGGGGAGCTGTTTTTT. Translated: CASSQAGPYSFGPGELFF.

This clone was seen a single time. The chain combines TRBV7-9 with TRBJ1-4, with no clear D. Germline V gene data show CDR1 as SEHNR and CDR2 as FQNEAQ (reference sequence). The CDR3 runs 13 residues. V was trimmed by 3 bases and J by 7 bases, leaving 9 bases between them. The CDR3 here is CASSLVWGEKLFF. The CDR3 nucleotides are TGTGCCAGCAGCTTGGTGTGGGGTGAAAAACTGTTTTTT.

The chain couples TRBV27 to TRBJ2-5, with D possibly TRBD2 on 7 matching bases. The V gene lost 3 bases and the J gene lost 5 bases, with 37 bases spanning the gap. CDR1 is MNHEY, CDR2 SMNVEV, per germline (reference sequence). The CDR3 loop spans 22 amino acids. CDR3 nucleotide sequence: TGTGCCAGCAGTTTTTCGACCCCCAGGCGGGGGCGCGGGGGCCTCAGTAGGGAGACCCAGTACTTC. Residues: CASSFSTPRRGRGGLSRETQYF.

CDR3 region: CASSLALQGDLGGYTF. In DNA, the CDR3 is TGTGCCAGCAGCTTGGCCCTACAGGGAGATTTAGGTGGCTACACCTTC. This chain uses TRBV5-4 with TRBJ1-2; tentatively, D is TRBD1 (6 bases). The CDR3 spans 16 residues. Trimming took off 0 bases at V and 7 bases at J, with 19 bases between the two ends. Per the germline V gene, CDR1 is SGHNT and CDR2 is YYREEE (reference sequence).

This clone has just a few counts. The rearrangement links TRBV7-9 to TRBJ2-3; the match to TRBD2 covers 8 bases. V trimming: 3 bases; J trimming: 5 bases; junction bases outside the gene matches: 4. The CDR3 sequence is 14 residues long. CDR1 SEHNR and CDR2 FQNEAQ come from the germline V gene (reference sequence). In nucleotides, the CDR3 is TGTGCCAGCAGCTTTCGGGGGGGCCAAGATACGCAGTATTTT. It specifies CASSFRGGQDTQYF.

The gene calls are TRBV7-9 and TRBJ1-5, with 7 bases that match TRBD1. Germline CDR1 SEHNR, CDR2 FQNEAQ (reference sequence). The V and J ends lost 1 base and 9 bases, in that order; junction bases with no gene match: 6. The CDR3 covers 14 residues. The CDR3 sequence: CASSLEGATRPQHF. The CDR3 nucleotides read TGTGCCAGCAGCTTAGAGGGGGCCACTCGGCCCCAGCATTTT.

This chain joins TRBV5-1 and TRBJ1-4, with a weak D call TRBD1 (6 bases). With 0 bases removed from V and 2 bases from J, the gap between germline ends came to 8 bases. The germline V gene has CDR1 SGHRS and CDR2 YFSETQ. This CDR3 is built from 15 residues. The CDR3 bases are TGCGCCAGCAGCTTGGGGGGGCAGACTAATGAAAAACTGTTTTTT. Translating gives CASSLGGQTNEKLFF.

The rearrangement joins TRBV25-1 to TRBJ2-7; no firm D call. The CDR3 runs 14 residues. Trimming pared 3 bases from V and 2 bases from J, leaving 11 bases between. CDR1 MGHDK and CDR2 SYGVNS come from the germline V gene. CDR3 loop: CASSDRGNAYEQYF. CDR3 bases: TGTGCCAGCAGTGACAGAGGAAACGCCTACGAGCAGTACTTC.

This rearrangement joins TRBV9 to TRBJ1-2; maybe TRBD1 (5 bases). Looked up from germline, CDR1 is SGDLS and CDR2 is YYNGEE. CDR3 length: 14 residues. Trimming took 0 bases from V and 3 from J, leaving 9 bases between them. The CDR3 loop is CASSVDDSYYGYTF. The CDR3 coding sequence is TGTGCCAGCAGCGTAGATGACAGCTACTATGGCTACACCTTC. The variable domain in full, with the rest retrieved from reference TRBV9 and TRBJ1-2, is DSGVTQTPKHLITATGQRVTLRCSPRSGDLSVYWYQQSLDQGLQFLIQYYNGEERAKGNILERFSAQQFPDLHSELNLSSLELGDSALYFCASSVDDSYYGYTFGSGTRLTVV.

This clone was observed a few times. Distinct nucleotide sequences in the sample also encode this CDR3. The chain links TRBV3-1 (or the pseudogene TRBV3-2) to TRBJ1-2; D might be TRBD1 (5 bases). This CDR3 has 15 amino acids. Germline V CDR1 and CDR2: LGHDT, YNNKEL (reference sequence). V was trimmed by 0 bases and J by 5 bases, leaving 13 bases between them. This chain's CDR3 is CASSQEGGRGYGYTF. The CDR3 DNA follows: TGTGCCAGCAGCCAAGAAGGCGGGCGGGGGTATGGCTACACCTTC.

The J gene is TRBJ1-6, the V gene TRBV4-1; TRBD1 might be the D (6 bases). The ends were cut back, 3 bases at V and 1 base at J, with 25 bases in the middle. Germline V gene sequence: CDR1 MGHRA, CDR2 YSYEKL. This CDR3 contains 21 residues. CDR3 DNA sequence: TGCGCCAGCAGCCACGACTACGGGACACGGCGGAGTAAGTCCTATAATTCACCCCTCCACTTT. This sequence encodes CASSHDYGTRRSKSYNSPLHF.

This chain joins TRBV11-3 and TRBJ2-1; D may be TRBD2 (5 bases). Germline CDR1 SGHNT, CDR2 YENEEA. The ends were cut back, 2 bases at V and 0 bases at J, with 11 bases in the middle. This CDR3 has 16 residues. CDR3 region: CASSLRSGNSYNEQFF. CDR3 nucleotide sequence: TGTGCCAGCAGCTTAAGAAGCGGCAACTCCTACAATGAGCAGTTCTTC.

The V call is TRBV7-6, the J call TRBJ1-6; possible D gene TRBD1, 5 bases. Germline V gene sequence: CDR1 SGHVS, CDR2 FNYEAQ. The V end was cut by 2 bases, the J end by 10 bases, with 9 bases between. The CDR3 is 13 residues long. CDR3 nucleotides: TGTGCCAGCAGCTTACAGGGTAGCTCACCCCTCCACTTT. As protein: CASSLQGSSPLHF.

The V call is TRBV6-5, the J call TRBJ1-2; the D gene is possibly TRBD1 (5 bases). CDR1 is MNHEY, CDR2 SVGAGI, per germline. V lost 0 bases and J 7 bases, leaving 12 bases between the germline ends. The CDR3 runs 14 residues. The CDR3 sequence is CASSYSRGEVGYTF. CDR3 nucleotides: TGTGCCAGCAGTTACTCTCGGGGGGAGGTTGGCTACACCTTC.

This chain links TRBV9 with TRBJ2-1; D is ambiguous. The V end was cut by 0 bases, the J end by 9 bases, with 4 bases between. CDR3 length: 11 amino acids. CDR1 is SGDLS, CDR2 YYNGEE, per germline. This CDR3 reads CASSVDGEQFF. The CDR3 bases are TGTGCCAGCAGCGTAGATGGTGAGCAGTTCTTC.

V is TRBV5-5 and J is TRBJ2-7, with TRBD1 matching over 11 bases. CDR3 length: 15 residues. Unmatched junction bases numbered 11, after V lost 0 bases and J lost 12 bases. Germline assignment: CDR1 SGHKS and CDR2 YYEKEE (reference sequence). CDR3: CASSLDPQGQGVSYF. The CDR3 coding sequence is TGTGCCAGCAGCTTGGATCCCCAGGGACAGGGGGTTTCGTACTTC. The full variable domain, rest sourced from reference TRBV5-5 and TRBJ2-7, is DAGVTQSPTHLIKTRGQQVTLRCSPISGHKSVSWYQQVLGQGPQFIFQYYEKEERGRGNFPDRFSARQFPNYSSELNVNALLLGDSALYLCASSLDPQGQGVSYFGPGTRLTVT.

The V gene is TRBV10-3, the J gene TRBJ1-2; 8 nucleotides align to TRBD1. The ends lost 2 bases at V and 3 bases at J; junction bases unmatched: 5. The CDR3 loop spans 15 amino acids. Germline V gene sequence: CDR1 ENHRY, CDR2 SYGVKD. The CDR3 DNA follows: TGTGCCATCAGTGAGGAGGCAGGGGGCGACTATGGCTACACCTTC. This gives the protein CAISEEAGGDYGYTF.

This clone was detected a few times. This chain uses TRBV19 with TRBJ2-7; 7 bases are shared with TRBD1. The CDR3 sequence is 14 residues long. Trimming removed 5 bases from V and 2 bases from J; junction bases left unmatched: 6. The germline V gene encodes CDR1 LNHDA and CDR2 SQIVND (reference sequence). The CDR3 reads CASSARQGPYEQYF. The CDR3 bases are TGTGCCAGTAGTGCTCGACAGGGCCCCTACGAGCAGTACTTC. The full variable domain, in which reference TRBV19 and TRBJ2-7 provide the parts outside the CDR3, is DGGITQSPKYLFRKEGQNVTLSCEQNLNHDAMYWYRQDPGQGLRLIYYSQIVNDFQKGDIAEGYSVSREKKESFPLTVTSAQKNPTAFYLCASSARQGPYEQYFGPGTRLTVT.

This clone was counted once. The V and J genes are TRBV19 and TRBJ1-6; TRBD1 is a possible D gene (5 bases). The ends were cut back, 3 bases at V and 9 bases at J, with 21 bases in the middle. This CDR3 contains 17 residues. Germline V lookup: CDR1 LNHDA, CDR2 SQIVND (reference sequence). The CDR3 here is CASSMASGARLSSPLHF. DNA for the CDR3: TGTGCCAGTAGTATGGCGTCTGGGGCGCGCCTTAGTTCACCCCTCCACTTT. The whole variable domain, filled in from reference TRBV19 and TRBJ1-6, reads DGGITQSPKYLFRKEGQNVTLSCEQNLNHDAMYWYRQDPGQGLRLIYYSQIVNDFQKGDIAEGYSVSREKKESFPLTVTSAQKNPTAFYLCASSMASGARLSSPLHFGNGTRLTVT.

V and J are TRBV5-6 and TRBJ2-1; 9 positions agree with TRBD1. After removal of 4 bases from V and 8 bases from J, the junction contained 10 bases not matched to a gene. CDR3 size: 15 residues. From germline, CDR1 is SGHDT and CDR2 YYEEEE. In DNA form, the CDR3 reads TGTGCCAGCAGCCTCCCCGGGACAGGGTACCATGAGCAGTTCTTC. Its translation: CASSLPGTGYHEQFF.

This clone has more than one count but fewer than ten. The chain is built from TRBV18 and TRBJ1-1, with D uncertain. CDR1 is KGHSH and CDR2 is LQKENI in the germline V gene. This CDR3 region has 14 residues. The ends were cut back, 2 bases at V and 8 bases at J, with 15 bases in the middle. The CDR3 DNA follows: TGTGCCAGCTCACCATCGACACAGTCGGGCGAAGCTTTCTTT. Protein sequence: CASSPSTQSGEAFF.

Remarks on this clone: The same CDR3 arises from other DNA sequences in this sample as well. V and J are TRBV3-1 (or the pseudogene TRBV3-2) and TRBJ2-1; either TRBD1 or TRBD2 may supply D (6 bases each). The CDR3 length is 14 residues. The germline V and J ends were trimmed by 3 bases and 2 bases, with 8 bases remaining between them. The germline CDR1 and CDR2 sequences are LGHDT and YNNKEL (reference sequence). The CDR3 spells CASSQRDTYNEQFF. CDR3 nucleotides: TGTGCCAGCAGCCAGCGGGACACCTACAATGAGCAGTTCTTC.

CDR3 loop: CASSLELASLGELSAQYF. The CDR3 DNA follows: TGTGCCAGCAGCTTGGAATTAGCGAGTCTGGGGGAGCTTAGTGCCCAGTACTTC. The genes are TRBV5-6 and TRBJ2-5; perhaps D is TRBD1 or TRBD2 (5 bases each). V lost 0 bases, J lost 9 bases, and 27 bases lay in between. The CDR3 covers 18 residues. Germline-derived CDR1 and CDR2 are SGHDT and YYEEEE.